The 27 T cell receptor beta chains below all came from one sample that was sequenced in a study of CD8 T cells in Susac syndrome. The RNA, roughly 0.45 to 1 ug, was put through reverse transcription using random hexamers. Via MiXCR, TCRdb re-called the immunoSEQ multiplex PCR reads, giving one row per CDR3 protein. Among about 240,000 distinct CDR3 sequences, about 96% were seen once, and the ten largest hold approximately 0.094%. The sequenced material came from CD4+ T cells from PBMCs. These receptor sequences come from a human donor with Susac syndrome.

The genes are TRBV6-2 or TRBV6-3 and TRBJ2-1, with 10 bases fitting TRBD2. The germline V gene encodes CDR1 MNHEY and CDR2 SVGEGT. Unmatched junction bases numbered 8, after V lost 8 bases and J lost 7 bases. This CDR3 region has 14 residues. The CDR3 region is CASESGRELNEQFF. As DNA, the CDR3 is TGTGCCAGCGAAAGCGGGAGGGAATTGAATGAGCAGTTCTTC.

This chain uses TRBV5-6 with TRBJ1-1; no definite D call. Germline-derived CDR1 and CDR2 are SGHDT and YYEEEE. This CDR3 is 14 amino acids long. Trimming took 1 base from V and 5 from J, leaving 12 bases between them. CDR3 region: CASSLLGSGTEAFF. In DNA form, the CDR3 reads TGTGCCAGCAGCTTGCTTGGCTCGGGGACTGAAGCTTTCTTT.

This chain joins TRBV20-1 and TRBJ2-3; D might be TRBD2 (6 bases). The CDR3 is 12 residues long. Germline V lookup: CDR1 DFQATT, CDR2 SNEGSKA (reference sequence). Deletions cut 6 bases from V and 4 bases from J, with 11 bases between. CDR3 protein: CSALSGADTQYF. The CDR3 DNA follows: TGCAGTGCCCTTAGCGGCGCAGATACGCAGTATTTT.

CDR3 sequence reads: CASSQGTGTGRAETQYF. CDR3 bases: TGTGCCAGCAGCCAAGGGACGGGTACCGGGAGGGCAGAGACCCAGTACTTC. The rearrangement links TRBV4-2 to TRBJ2-5; 8 positions match TRBD2. This CDR3 comprises 17 residues. Germline CDR1 LGHNA, CDR2 YNFKEQ. V shed 1 base, J shed 4 bases, and the junction held 11 bases outside the gene matches.

This chain joins TRBV5-1 and TRBJ2-7, with D perhaps TRBD1 or TRBD2 (5 bases each). Trimming left V 4 bases short and J 4 bases short, with 15 bases between. From germline, CDR1 is SGHRS and CDR2 YFSETQ. The CDR3 sequence is 14 residues long. CDR3 amino acids: CASSPTRGSYEQYF. CDR3 coding DNA: TGCGCCAGCAGCCCGACGAGGGGCAGTTACGAGCAGTACTTC. The entire variable domain, with the rest obtained from reference TRBV5-1 and TRBJ2-7, is as follows: KAGVTQTPRYLIKTRGQQVTLSCSPISGHRSVSWYQQTPGQGLQFLFEYFSETQRNKGNFPGRFSGRQFSNSRSEMNVSTLELGDSALYLCASSPTRGSYEQYFGPGTRLTVT.

This sequence joins TRBV24-1 and TRBJ2-4; 8 bases align to TRBD1. The germline CDR1 and CDR2 sequences are KGHDR and SFDVKD. V lost 3 bases, J lost 4 bases, and 1 base stayed unmatched. The CDR3 is made up of 14 amino acids. The CDR3 nucleotides are TGTGCCACCAGTGATGGACAGGGTAAAAACATTCAGTACTTC. Residues: CATSDGQGKNIQYF.

This clonotype was counted once. CDR3 coding DNA: TGTGCCAGCAGCCAAGCCATGGCCAGGCCCCAGCATTTT. It translates to CASSQAMARPQHF. The chain has TRBV3-1 and TRBJ1-5, with D hard to call. This CDR3 spans 13 amino acids. Per germline, CDR1 LGHDT and CDR2 YNNKEL (reference sequence). V lost 1 base and J 9 bases, leaving 10 bases between the germline ends.

The rearrangement links TRBV28 to TRBJ1-1; D uncertain. The CDR3 runs 14 residues. V shed 8 bases and J shed 3 bases, with 16 bases lying between them. The germline gives CDR1 MDHEN, CDR2 SYDVKM. In DNA, the CDR3 is TGTGCCAGCGCCGAGCGAAGCGTATACACTGAAGCTTTCTTT. Encoded protein: CASAERSVYTEAFF.

The chain has TRBV30 and TRBJ2-7, with D perhaps TRBD1 or TRBD2 (5 bases each). V lost 5 bases and J lost 2, with 16 bases in between. Germline V lookup: CDR1 GTSNPN, CDR2 SVGIG (reference sequence). The CDR3 loop spans 14 amino acids. CDR3 residues: CAWQPNRDPYEQYF. The CDR3 coding sequence is TGTGCCTGGCAACCCAACCGGGACCCCTACGAGCAGTACTTC.

The rearrangement uses TRBV20-1 and TRBJ2-7; 11 bases are shared with TRBD2. There are 15 residues in the CDR3. J was trimmed by 3 bases and V by 5 bases; bases with no gene match: 9. Germline lookup yields CDR1 DFQATT and CDR2 SNEGSKA (reference sequence). CDR3: CSAPPLAGDYYEQYF. The CDR3 coding sequence is TGCAGTGCTCCCCCACTAGCGGGAGACTACTACGAGCAGTACTTC.

The genes are TRBV5-4 and TRBJ2-5; D may be TRBD2 (6 bases). Germline V gives CDR1 SGHNT, CDR2 YYREEE (reference sequence). V lost 4 bases and J lost 5, with 18 bases in between. The CDR3 consists of 15 residues. The CDR3 protein is CASSPRTTRGETQYF. In nucleotides, the CDR3 is TGTGCCAGCAGCCCGAGGACTACACGGGGGGAGACCCAGTACTTC.

The rearrangement joins TRBV12-3 or TRBV12-4 to TRBJ1-1; D is undetermined. The CDR3 is 13 amino acids. Trimming removed 3 bases from V and 5 bases from J, with 10 bases in between. CDR3 residues: CASSFRVRTEAFF. Written as DNA, the CDR3 is TGTGCCAGCAGTTTTAGGGTGAGGACTGAAGCTTTCTTT.

V is TRBV7-8 and J is TRBJ2-5; 9 nucleotides agree with TRBD1. This CDR3 is built from 15 residues. The germline gives CDR1 SGHVS, CDR2 FQNEAQ. The J segment lost 7 bases and the V segment lost 5 bases, leaving 11 bases of the junction unmatched. The CDR3 DNA reads TGTGCCAGCAGCGTGGGACAGGGCCTAATGGGGACCCAGTACTTC. Amino acid sequence: CASSVGQGLMGTQYF.

J is TRBJ1-5 and V is TRBV28; D may be TRBD1 (5 bases). Germline V gene sequence: CDR1 MDHEN, CDR2 SYDVKM. The CDR3 length is 14 residues. Trimming took 5 bases from V and 4 from J, leaving 12 bases between them. The CDR3 protein is CASSPLRGNQPQHF. The CDR3 nucleotides are TGTGCCAGCAGTCCCCTTCGGGGGAATCAGCCCCAGCATTTT.

Note on this clonotype: An end of the junction does not agree with germline; a read error may underlie this. The rearrangement links TRBV11-2 to TRBJ2-3, with 9 bases aligning to TRBD2. The CDR3 runs 13 residues. Germline V gene lookup returns CDR1 SGHAT and CDR2 FQNNGV. The CDR3 spells CASSLRGAGGPSF. CDR3 nucleotides: TGTGCCAGCAGCTTAAGAGGAGCGGGAGGTCCCTCTTTT.

This clonotype was counted between two and nine times. CDR3 sequence reads: CAWSLGTEAFF. The CDR3 coding sequence is TGTGCCTGGAGTCTGGGAACTGAAGCTTTCTTT. J is TRBJ1-1 and V is TRBV30, with D unclear. The CDR3 sequence is 11 residues long. Germline assignment: CDR1 GTSNPN and CDR2 SVGIG (reference sequence). Trimming shortened V by 2 bases and J by 5 bases, and 6 bases separated the two germline ends.

V usage is TRBV7-3 and J usage is TRBJ2-3; maybe TRBD1 (6 bases). Germline V gene lookup returns CDR1 SGHTA and CDR2 FQGTGA. Trimming pared 4 bases from V and 6 bases from J, leaving 14 bases between. This CDR3 spans 14 amino acids. The CDR3 region is CASSSTGSADTQYF. In DNA form, the CDR3 reads TGTGCCAGCAGCTCCACAGGGTCGGCGGATACGCAGTATTTT.

The chain employs TRBV20-1 and TRBJ2-7; 10 bases match TRBD2. Germline lookup yields CDR1 DFQATT and CDR2 SNEGSKA (reference sequence). The CDR3 is 13 residues long. Trimming took 2 bases from V and 4 from J; bases not matched to a gene: 2. CDR3 coding DNA: TGCAGTGCTAGATCTAGCGGGAGATACGAGCAGTACTTC. This sequence encodes CSARSSGRYEQYF.

This clonotype was recorded only once. V and J are TRBV2 and TRBJ2-6; either TRBD1 or TRBD2 may supply D (5 bases each). Trimming removed 2 bases at V and 4 bases at J, with 12 bases between. The CDR3 covers 16 residues. Germline CDR1 SNHLY, CDR2 FYNNEI. The chain's CDR3 is CASSERSGTGANVLTF. The CDR3 DNA follows: TGTGCCAGCAGTGAAAGGTCGGGGACCGGGGCCAACGTCCTGACTTTC. Based on the CDR3 plus reference TRBV2 and TRBJ2-6, the full variable domain is EPEVTQTPSHQVTQMGQEVILRCVPISNHLYFYWYRQILGQKVEFLVSFYNNEISEKSEIFDDQFSVERPDGSNFTLKIRSTKLEDSAMYFCASSERSGTGANVLTFGAGSRLTVL.

The V call is TRBV12-3 or TRBV12-4, the J call TRBJ2-7, with 7 bases identical to TRBD1. The CDR3 runs to 14 residues. Unmatched junction bases numbered 6, after V lost 5 bases and J lost 2 bases. In nucleotides, the CDR3 is TGTGCCAGCAGTGACAACAGGGGCACCTACGAGCAGTACTTC. Its protein product is CASSDNRGTYEQYF.

The CDR3 bases are TGTGCCAGCAGCAGACCGGGACTAGCGGGCATTCAGTACTTC. The encoded protein is CASSRPGLAGIQYF. This chain links TRBV4-2 with TRBJ2-4; 12 nucleotides agree with TRBD2. Unmatched junction bases numbered 5, after V lost 5 bases and J lost 9 bases. Germline V CDR1 and CDR2: LGHNA, YNFKEQ. This CDR3 is built from 14 residues.

The V gene is TRBV6-5, the J gene TRBJ2-1; 7 positions match TRBD1. CDR3 length equals 13 residues. Germline trimming cut 5 bases from V and 5 bases from J; bases unmatched to any gene: 3. Germline V gene sequence: CDR1 MNHEY, CDR2 SVGAGI. The CDR3 loop is CASSRQGDNEQFF. The CDR3 DNA follows: TGTGCCAGCAGTCGACAGGGAGACAATGAGCAGTTCTTC.

V is TRBV18 and J is TRBJ1-3, with D unresolved. The V gene lost 3 bases and the J gene lost 5 bases, with 5 bases spanning the gap. Per the germline V gene, CDR1 is KGHSH and CDR2 is LQKENI. The CDR3 has 12 residues. CDR3 in DNA: TGTGCCAGCTCACCCCAAAGAAACACCATATATTTT. Its translation is CASSPQRNTIYF.

This clonotype was recorded only once. The CDR3 DNA reads as TGTGCCAGCAGCGGTCCGGGACAAACGAACACTGAAGCTTTCTTT. It codes for CASSGPGQTNTEAFF. The chain uses TRBV2 and TRBJ1-1; TRBD1 is a possible D gene (6 bases). Trimming took 6 bases from V and 1 from J, leaving 15 bases between them. The germline V gene encodes CDR1 SNHLY and CDR2 FYNNEI. The CDR3 totals 15 residues.

The V gene is TRBV4-1, the J gene TRBJ2-7, with D maybe TRBD2 (6 bases). Germline V lookup: CDR1 MGHRA, CDR2 YSYEKL. V was shortened by 3 bases and J by 4 bases, with 16 bases between the two germline ends. The CDR3 consists of 15 residues. DNA for the CDR3: TGCGCCAGCAGCCATTTTGGCGGGATTAAGTACGAGCAGTACTTC. Its protein is CASSHFGGIKYEQYF.

The chain couples TRBV5-1 to TRBJ2-5; D unresolved. In germline, CDR1 is SGHRS, CDR2 YFSETQ. The CDR3 is made up of 12 amino acids. Trimming cost V 0 bases and J 3 bases, with 3 bases left between them. The CDR3 region has the DNA TGCGCCAGCAGCTTGGATAAAGAGACCCAGTACTTC. Its protein product is CASSLDKETQYF.

The chain combines TRBV10-3 with TRBJ2-5; D is possibly TRBD2 (5 bases). CDR3 length: 13 residues. The V gene lost 10 bases and the J gene lost 5 bases, with 17 bases spanning the gap. Germline loops: CDR1 ENHRY, CDR2 SYGVKD. The CDR3 coding sequence is TGTGCCACTAAGGGCGGGTCAGGTGAGACCCAGTACTTC. As protein: CATKGGSGETQYF.